The 17 T cell receptor beta chains below come from one sample, sequenced in a study of blood T cell repertoires in COVID-19 (dated by TCRdb to the early 2020s). The method behind the library was the immunoSEQ multiplex PCR assay. Not all clones reach the TCRdb copy of this immuneACCESS table, which keeps in-frame sequences only. Checked studies attribute under half of the gap to unresolved V genes and leave the rest unexplained. The sample table records over 150,000 clones; about 90% of these occur just once. Of the sample, roughly 10% falls within the top ten clones. Sequencing was done on a sample of PBMCs or T cells enriched from blood (not recorded which). The receptors here all came from a woman aged 18-29 years who had recovered from COVID-19.

V and J are TRBV7-5 and TRBJ1-2. TRBV7-5 is recorded as a pseudogene. The CDR3 has 12 amino acids. CDR3 protein: CAPGGDESGYTF. The CDR3 DNA follows: TGTGCCCCGGGGGGGGATGAAAGCGGCTACACCTTC.

The chain recombines TRBV11-2 with TRBJ2-7; perhaps TRBD2 as D (5 bases). CDR3 length: 14 residues. Trimming left V 1 base short and J 3 bases short, with 10 bases between. Per the germline V gene, CDR1 is SGHAT and CDR2 is FQNNGV. The CDR3 DNA is TGTGCCAGCAGCTTAGTGTCCAGCGGCTACGAGCAGTACTTC. Translation: CASSLVSSGYEQYF.

The V gene is TRBV2, the J gene TRBJ1-3; no definite D call. V was clipped by 4 bases and J by 8 bases, with 15 bases between them. The CDR3 sequence is 14 residues long. Germline V CDR1 and CDR2: SNHLY, FYNNEI. As DNA, the CDR3 is TGTGCCAGCAGTGCGGGGAGGTCTGGGGACACCATATATTTT. It translates to CASSAGRSGDTIYF.

In its sample, this clone was seen once. The chain employs TRBV6-4 and TRBJ2-1; 9 bases agree with TRBD1. CDR3 size: 15 residues. Losses at the gene ends were 1 base for V and 8 bases for J; bases not matched to a gene: 6. CDR1 and CDR2 (germline): MRHNA, SNTAGT. CDR3 region: CASSDFRQGVYEQFF. The DNA for the CDR3 is TGTGCCAGCAGTGACTTTAGACAGGGGGTATATGAGCAGTTCTTC.

This chain joins TRBV5-8 and TRBJ1-5, with unresolved D. The CDR3 totals 18 residues. Germline CDR1 and CDR2: SGHTS and YDEGEE. V was cut by 3 bases and J by 0 bases, with 19 bases left in between. The CDR3 nucleotides read TGTGCCAGCAGCTCCCAGAAACACGGAGGCTATAGCAATCAGCCCCAGCATTTT. This sequence encodes CASSSQKHGGYSNQPQHF.

Of note for this clone: The junction shows a germline mismatch at one end, possibly a read error. This chain joins TRBV7-7 and TRBJ2-5; TRBD2 matches 9 bases. This CDR3 has 15 residues. Germline lookup yields CDR1 SSHAT and CDR2 FNYEAQ (reference sequence). Here the CDR3 DNA reads TGTGCTAGCAGCGTTTTGGCGGGGGGGCCCGAGACCCAGTACTTC. Translated, it gives CASSVLAGGPETQYF.

The chain employs TRBV28 and TRBJ1-2, with D possibly being TRBD1 (5 bases). Trimming left V 7 bases short and J 6 bases short, with 24 bases between. The CDR3 extends over 16 amino acids. CDR1 and CDR2 (germline): MDHEN, SYDVKM. DNA for the CDR3: TGTGCCAGCACCCCGGGGGGGGGATTGGCAGTACATGGCTACACCTTC. Its translation is CASTPGGGLAVHGYTF.

The V call is TRBV5-1, the J call TRBJ2-7, with 9 bases fitting TRBD1. Germline CDR1 is SGHRS and CDR2 is YFSETQ. CDR3 size: 14 residues. Unmatched junction bases numbered 8, after V lost 7 bases and J lost 3 bases. In DNA form, the CDR3 reads TGCGCCAGCTCCAGAACAGGGGGCTTCTACGAGCAGTACTTC. Residues: CASSRTGGFYEQYF.

The CDR3 bases are TGCGCCAGCAGCCCGAATCCCACAGTCTGCAGGGGTGGAAACACCATATATTTT. This encodes CASSPNPTVCRGGNTIYF. The chain links TRBV4-3 to TRBJ1-3, with D maybe TRBD1 (6 bases). This CDR3 spans 18 amino acids. In germline, CDR1 is LGHNA, CDR2 YSLEER. V lost 4 bases, J lost 3 bases, and 22 bases lay in between.

This clone has only one observation. V is TRBV4-2 and J is TRBJ2-7; TRBD2 agrees at 9 bases. Germline V lookup: CDR1 LGHNA, CDR2 YNFKEQ. The CDR3 consists of 15 residues. The J segment lost 4 bases and the V segment lost 1 base, leaving 5 bases of the junction unmatched. DNA of the CDR3: TGTGCCAGCAGCCAAGGCCTAGCGGGACTATACGAGCAGTACTTC. It yields the protein CASSQGLAGLYEQYF.

The V gene is TRBV3-1 (or the pseudogene TRBV3-2), the J gene TRBJ1-4, with 8 nucleotides matching TRBD1. The V segment lost 0 bases and the J segment 8 bases; nucleotides outside the gene matches: 11. This CDR3 is built from 17 residues. The germline V gene encodes CDR1 LGHDT and CDR2 YNNKEL (reference sequence). The DNA of the CDR3 is TGTGCCAGCAGCCAAGATGGGCCAGGGGGCGCAGGGGAAAAACTGTTTTTT. This sequence encodes CASSQDGPGGAGEKLFF.

The rearrangement uses TRBV19 and TRBJ1-5, with unresolved D. This CDR3 contains 15 residues. Germline values: CDR1 LNHDA, CDR2 SQIVND (reference sequence). Trimming shortened V by 1 base and J by 10 bases, and 17 bases separated the two germline ends. In nucleotides, the CDR3 is TGTGCCAGTAGTATAGTTCCGGACCCTCCGGGACCCCAGCATTTT. Its protein product is CASSIVPDPPGPQHF.

The V call is TRBV2, the J call TRBJ1-1; D is uncertain. V lost 8 bases and J 3 bases, leaving 13 bases between the germline ends. The V gene's germline CDR1 is SNHLY and CDR2 FYNNEI. CDR3 length: 13 residues. CDR3 coding DNA: TGTGCCAGCGGGAGGAGTTGGGACACTGAAGCTTTCTTT. This gives the protein CASGRSWDTEAFF.

This sequence joins TRBV28 and TRBJ2-5; TRBD1 matches at 9 bases. V lost 7 bases to trimming and J lost 6 bases; unmatched junction nucleotides: 9. Germline V gives CDR1 MDHEN, CDR2 SYDVKM. The CDR3 is made up of 14 amino acids. The CDR3 coding sequence is TGTGCCAGCACCGGACAGGGGAGCCGAAAGACCCAGTACTTC. This sequence encodes CASTGQGSRKTQYF.

The V and J genes are TRBV5-1 and TRBJ1-2, with 7 bases aligning to TRBD1. Germline V lookup: CDR1 SGHRS, CDR2 YFSETQ. Trimming took 4 bases from V and 3 from J; bases not matched to a gene: 21. The CDR3 is 19 residues long. The CDR3 region is CASSPRLRQGSFLYYGYTF. For the CDR3, the DNA is TGCGCCAGCAGCCCACGTTTGAGACAGGGTAGTTTTCTATACTATGGCTACACCTTC.

The V call is TRBV28, the J call TRBJ1-2, with 7 bases aligning to TRBD1. The CDR3 covers 14 residues. The V and J ends lost 5 bases and 4 bases, in that order; junction bases with no gene match: 7. CDR1 and CDR2 from the germline V gene are MDHEN and SYDVKM. The CDR3 protein is CASSAGGQIYGYTF. The CDR3 nucleotides are TGTGCCAGCAGTGCTGGGGGACAGATCTATGGCTACACCTTC.

The chain uses TRBV5-5 and TRBJ1-5, with a tentative D call TRBD1 (6 bases). CDR1 SGHKS and CDR2 YYEKEE come from the germline V gene (reference sequence). V lost 1 base to trimming and J lost 0 bases, with 20 bases between them. The CDR3 runs to 19 residues. The CDR3 here is CASSLRGGLDSTSNQPQHF. CDR3 nucleotides: TGTGCCAGCAGCTTGCGGGGGGGGCTGGACTCTACTAGCAATCAGCCCCAGCATTTT. Full variable domain (missing parts from reference TRBV5-5 and TRBJ1-5): DAGVTQSPTHLIKTRGQQVTLRCSPISGHKSVSWYQQVLGQGPQFIFQYYEKEERGRGNFPDRFSARQFPNYSSELNVNALLLGDSALYLCASSLRGGLDSTSNQPQHFGDGTRLSIL.